This T cell receptor (beta chain) came from a study of T cells in Graves' hyperthyroidism and ophthalmopathy. RNA transcripts gave rise to amplified TCR beta CDR3 regions. Carried out on the TCR CDR3, a first-round RT-PCR used the HTBI primer set. TCRdb fed the multiplex PCR reads into MiXCR, producing one record per CDR3 protein. Of under 700,000 distinct CDR3 sequences listed, 35% to 55% were seen once; the top ten hold roughly 8.2%. As to this clonotype: Its specificity is unknown.

Looked up from germline, CDR1 is SGHTA and CDR2 is FQGTGA. Trimming cost V 5 bases and J 3 bases, with 14 bases left between them. The CDR3 runs 14 residues. General study points: Most thyroid-expanded clonotypes above 0.001 were also found in blood.

The sequenced material came from peripheral blood or thyroid tissue (not recorded which). The clonotype originates from a woman younger than 30 with Graves' hyperthyroidism. The chain combines TRBV7-3 with TRBJ2-7; D perhaps matches TRBD1 (5 bases). CDR3 sequence (DNA): TGTGCCAGCAGCCCCGACAGCGACGTCTACGAGCAGTACTTC. Translation: CASSPDSDVYEQYF.